These 5 T cell receptor beta chains came from one sample sequenced in a study of shared clonotypes between healthy human individuals (dated by TCRdb to 2020 to 2022). Library preparation used the immunoSEQ multiplex PCR assay. The table comes from immuneACCESS by way of TCRdb, which keeps in-frame sequences with V and J called. Part of the clones is missing from these tables; in studies checked, under half for an unresolved V gene and the rest for unknown reasons. In this sample the table shows more than 2,000,000 clones, just over 90% of which occur a single time. The top ten clonotypes cover 0.11% to 0.15% of the sample. The sequenced material came from naive CD4+ T cells sorted from blood. Interpreted using the paper, the cell subset or site label stands for: CD45RA+ positively selected. The receptor set was obtained from a man aged 18 to 30 in good health.

This chain uses TRBV12-5 with TRBJ1-6; 8 positions match TRBD1. CDR1 is LGHNT and CDR2 is FRNRAP in the germline V gene. The CDR3 runs 15 residues. After removal of 5 bases from V and 7 bases from J, the junction contained 7 bases not matched to a gene. For the CDR3, the DNA is TGTGCTAGTGGTCAAGGACAGGGTGGGAATTCACCCCTCCACTTT. Amino acid sequence: CASGQGQGGNSPLHF.

This rearrangement joins TRBV6-5 to TRBJ2-5, with D unclear. The CDR3 consists of 14 residues. Germline CDR1 is MNHEY and CDR2 is SVGAGI. Trimming took off 0 bases at V and 3 bases at J, with 8 bases between the two ends. This CDR3 reads CASSYSYRKETQYF. The CDR3 DNA reads TGTGCCAGCAGTTACTCCTACAGAAAAGAGACCCAGTACTTC.

This clone is a singleton in its sample. This chain links TRBV5-8 with TRBJ2-3; D may be TRBD2 (5 bases). In germline, CDR1 is SGHTS, CDR2 YDEGEE. The CDR3 is made up of 14 amino acids. V was trimmed by 2 bases and J by 0 bases, leaving 7 bases between them. The chain's CDR3 is CASSFGGSTDTQYF. CDR3 bases: TGTGCCAGCAGCTTTGGCGGGAGCACAGATACGCAGTATTTT.

V gene TRBV5-1 combines with J gene TRBJ1-3, with a tentative D call TRBD1 (6 bases). Germline V gives CDR1 SGHRS, CDR2 YFSETQ. The CDR3 runs to 17 residues. The ends were cut back, 3 bases at V and 2 bases at J, with 18 bases in the middle. The CDR3 loop reads CASSSRITGTTGNTIYF. The CDR3 coding sequence is TGCGCCAGCAGCTCGCGGATCACCGGGACAACTGGAAACACCATATATTTT.

This clone appeared a few times. The rearrangement joins TRBV30 to TRBJ1-1, with TRBD1 as a possible D gene (6 bases). CDR1 GTSNPN and CDR2 SVGIG come from the germline V gene (reference sequence). Trimming stripped 4 bases from V and 6 bases from J, with 18 bases between. The CDR3 extends over 14 amino acids. Here the CDR3 DNA reads TGTGCCTGGATCCTAAGGGGGGATGTCCCTGAAGCTTTCTTT. Its protein is CAWILRGDVPEAFF. Filled out from reference TRBV30 and TRBJ1-1, the complete variable domain reads SQTIHQWPATLVQPVGSPLSLECTVEGTSNPNLYWYRQAAGRGLQLLFYSVGIGQISSEVPQNLSASRPQDRQFILSSKKLLLSDSGFYLCAWILRGDVPEAFFGQGTRLTVV.